This T cell receptor (beta chain) was identified during a study of blood T cells in healthy people across ages. The V gene lost 6 bases and the J gene lost 4 bases, with 6 bases spanning the gap. This CDR3 spans 10 amino acids. Germline CDR1 is DFQATT and CDR2 is SNEGSKA (reference sequence). Combining a sample-barcoded 5' primer with a J-beta primer mix, a second PCR ran for 7 to 11 cycles. TCRdb re-derived calls from the 5' RACE reads in MiXCR, one entry per CDR3 protein. Of some 800,000 distinct CDR3 sequences in the sample, approximately 48% are singletons; the top ten hold 15% to 25%. The sequencing input was blood. This TCR was sampled from a man between 60 and 70 years old in good health. The chain carries TRBV20-1 and TRBJ1-2, with D unresolved. CDR3 DNA sequence: TGCAGTGCCAGGACCTATGGCTACACCTTC. This translates into CSARTYGYTF.